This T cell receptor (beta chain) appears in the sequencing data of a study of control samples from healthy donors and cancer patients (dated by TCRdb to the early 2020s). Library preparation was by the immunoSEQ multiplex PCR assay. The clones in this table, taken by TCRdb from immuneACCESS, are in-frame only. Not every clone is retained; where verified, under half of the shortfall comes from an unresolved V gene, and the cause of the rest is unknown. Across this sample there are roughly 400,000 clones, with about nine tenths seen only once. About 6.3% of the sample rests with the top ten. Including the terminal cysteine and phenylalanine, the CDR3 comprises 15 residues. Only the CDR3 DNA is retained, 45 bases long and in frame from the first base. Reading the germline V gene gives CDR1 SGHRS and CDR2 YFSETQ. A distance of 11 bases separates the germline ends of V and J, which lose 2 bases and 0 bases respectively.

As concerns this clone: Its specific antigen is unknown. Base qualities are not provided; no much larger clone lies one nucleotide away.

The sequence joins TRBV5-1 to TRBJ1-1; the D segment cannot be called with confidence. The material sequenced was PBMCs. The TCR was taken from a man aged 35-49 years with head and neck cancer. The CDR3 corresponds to CASSFRGSLNTEAFF. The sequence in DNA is TGCGCCAGCAGCTTCAGAGGGTCCCTGAACACTGAAGCTTTCTTT. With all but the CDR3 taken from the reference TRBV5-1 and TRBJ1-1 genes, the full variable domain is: KAGVTQTPRYLIKTRGQQVTLSCSPISGHRSVSWYQQTPGQGLQFLFEYFSETQRNKGNFPGRFSGRQFSNSRSEMNVSTLELGDSALYLCASSFRGSLNTEAFFGQGTRLTVV.